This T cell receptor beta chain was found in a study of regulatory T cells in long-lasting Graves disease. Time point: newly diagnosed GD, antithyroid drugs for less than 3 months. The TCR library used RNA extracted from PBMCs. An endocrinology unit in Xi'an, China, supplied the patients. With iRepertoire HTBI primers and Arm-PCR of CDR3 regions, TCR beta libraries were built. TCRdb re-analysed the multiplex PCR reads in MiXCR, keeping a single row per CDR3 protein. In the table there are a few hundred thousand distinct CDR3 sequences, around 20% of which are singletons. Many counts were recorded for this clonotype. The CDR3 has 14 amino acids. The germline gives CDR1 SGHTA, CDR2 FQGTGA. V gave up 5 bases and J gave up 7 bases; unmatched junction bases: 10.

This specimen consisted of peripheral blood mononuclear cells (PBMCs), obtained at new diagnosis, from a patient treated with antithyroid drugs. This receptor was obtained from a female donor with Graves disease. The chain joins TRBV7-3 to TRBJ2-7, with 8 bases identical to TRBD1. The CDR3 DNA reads TGTGCCAGCAGCCGAGGGACAGGCTCAGGGGAGCAGTACTTC. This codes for CASSRGTGSGEQYF.